The T cell receptor (beta chain) under discussion was sequenced for a study of OX40 agonist ivuxolimab in advanced cancers. Background on the study: The dose-escalation group included hepatocellular carcinoma, melanoma, renal cell carcinoma and head and neck cancer. Overall study results and limits: The CD4+ and CD8+ T cells in the blood had expanded clonally by week 6 at 0.1 to 3.0 mg/kg. Antigen targets of the expanded peripheral T cells went undetermined.

A remark on this clone: Its target is unknown.

This CDR3 is 15 amino acids long. Germline V gene lookup returns CDR1 SGDLS and CDR2 YYNGEE. V trimming: 4 bases; J trimming: 8 bases; junction bases outside the gene matches: 7. Sequencing used immunoSEQ multiplex PCR; TCRdb keeps in-frame clones, though not all of them. The repertoire holds tens of thousands of clones, around 90% seen once, with 2.5% to 3.5% in the top ten. The chain is built from TRBV9 and TRBJ2-1, with 12 bases lining up with TRBD2. The specimen was CD4+ or CD8+ T cells sorted from blood, collected in a trial of the OX40 agonist ivuxolimab. This clonotype originated in an adult with an advanced solid tumor such as melanoma, head and neck, liver or kidney cancer. CDR3 sequence: CASSPRLAGAYEQFF. CDR3 DNA sequence: TGTGCCAGCAGCCCGCGACTAGCGGGAGCATATGAGCAGTTCTTC.